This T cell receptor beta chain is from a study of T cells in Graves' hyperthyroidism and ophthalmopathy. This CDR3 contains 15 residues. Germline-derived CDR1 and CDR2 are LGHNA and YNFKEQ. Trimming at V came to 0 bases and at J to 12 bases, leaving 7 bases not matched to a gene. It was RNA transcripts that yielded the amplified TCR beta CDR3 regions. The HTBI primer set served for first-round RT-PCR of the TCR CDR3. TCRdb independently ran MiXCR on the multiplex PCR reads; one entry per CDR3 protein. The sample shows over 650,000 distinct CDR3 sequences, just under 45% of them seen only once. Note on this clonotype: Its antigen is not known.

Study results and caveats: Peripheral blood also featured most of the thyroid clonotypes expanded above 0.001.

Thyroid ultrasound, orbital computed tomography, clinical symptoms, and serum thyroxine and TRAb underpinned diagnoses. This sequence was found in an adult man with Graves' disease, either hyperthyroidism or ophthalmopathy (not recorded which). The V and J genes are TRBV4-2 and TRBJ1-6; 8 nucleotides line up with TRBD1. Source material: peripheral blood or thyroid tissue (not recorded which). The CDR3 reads CASSQDPGGTEPLHF. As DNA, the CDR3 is TGTGCCAGCAGCCAAGACCCAGGGGGCACTGAACCCCTCCACTTT.